The 14 T cell receptor beta chains listed next were all sequenced from one sample in a study of blood T cell repertoires in COVID-19. TCRdb keeps only in-frame clones here, not all; method: immunoSEQ multiplex PCR. Of approximately 85,000 clones listed, around 83% are singletons. The material sequenced was peripheral blood. The receptors originated from a woman over 75 in a cohort sampled during active or convalescent COVID-19.

The V and J genes are TRBV24-1 and TRBJ2-1, with TRBD2 identical over 15 bases. The CDR3 has 15 residues. CDR1 KGHDR and CDR2 SFDVKD come from the germline V gene. With 4 bases clipped from V and 9 bases from J, the junction kept 3 bases outside the gene matches. This CDR3 is CATSDPGLAGGEQFF. The CDR3 region has the DNA TGTGCCACCAGTGACCCGGGACTAGCGGGAGGTGAGCAGTTCTTC.

The CDR3 region is CASSYPGLAVNEQFF. DNA for the CDR3: TGTGCCAGCAGCTACCCGGGACTAGCCGTCAATGAGCAGTTCTTC. V gene TRBV7-8 combines with J gene TRBJ2-1, with 9 bases aligning to TRBD2. Germline trimming cut 4 bases from V and 6 bases from J; bases unmatched to any gene: 7. Looked up from germline, CDR1 is SGHVS and CDR2 is FQNEAQ. The CDR3 extends over 15 amino acids.

The chain couples TRBV18 to TRBJ1-4; D might be TRBD1 (5 bases). The V gene's germline CDR1 is KGHSH and CDR2 LQKENI. V was cut by 1 base and J by 7 bases, with 10 bases left in between. There are 14 residues in the CDR3. The CDR3 region is CASSPRQGGEKLFF. Here the CDR3 DNA reads TGTGCCAGCTCACCACGGCAGGGCGGTGAAAAACTGTTTTTT.

The chain carries TRBV6-1 and TRBJ1-5; 7 bases are shared with TRBD1. Losses at the gene ends were 3 bases for V and 4 bases for J; bases not matched to a gene: 3. The length of the CDR3 is 14 residues. Germline loops: CDR1 MNHNS, CDR2 SASEGT. DNA of the CDR3: TGTGCCAGCAGTGACGCAGGGGGTAATCAGCCCCAGCATTTT. Translation gives CASSDAGGNQPQHF.

This clone has only one observation. The rearrangement links TRBV30 to TRBJ2-7, with 8 bases that match TRBD1. Germline CDR1 GTSNPN, CDR2 SVGIG (reference sequence). This CDR3 contains 16 residues. With V trimmed by 4 bases and J by 1 base, 12 bases remained unmatched. CDR3 bases: TGTGCCTGGACCTTTGGACAGGGTGGGTTTTCCTACGAGCAGTACTTC. Its protein product is CAWTFGQGGFSYEQYF. The complete variable domain, with remaining parts taken from reference TRBV30 and TRBJ2-7, reads SQTIHQWPATLVQPVGSPLSLECTVEGTSNPNLYWYRQAAGRGLQLLFYSVGIGQISSEVPQNLSASRPQDRQFILSSKKLLLSDSGFYLCAWTFGQGGFSYEQYFGPGTRLTVT.

The gene calls are TRBV3-1 (or the pseudogene TRBV3-2) and TRBJ2-3; 9 nucleotides match TRBD2. The CDR3 consists of 19 residues. Trimming removed 0 bases from V and 6 bases from J; junction bases left unmatched: 16. The germline gives CDR1 LGHDT, CDR2 YNNKEL (reference sequence). Here the CDR3 reads CASSQELAGVFRGVDTQYF. Written as DNA, the CDR3 is TGTGCCAGCAGCCAAGAGTTAGCGGGAGTATTTCGGGGCGTTGATACGCAGTATTTT.

The chain employs TRBV19 and TRBJ1-3; 7 bases line up with TRBD1. CDR1 LNHDA and CDR2 SQIVND come from the germline V gene (reference sequence). V dropped 5 bases and J dropped 0; count of bases not matched to a gene: 7. There are 16 residues in the CDR3. In DNA, the CDR3 is TGTGCCAGTAGTTCGCTACAGGGGATCTCTGGAAACACCATATATTTT. Encoded protein: CASSSLQGISGNTIYF.

V and J are TRBV9 and TRBJ2-1; perhaps TRBD1 as D (6 bases). With 3 bases removed from V and 6 bases from J, the gap between germline ends came to 13 bases. The CDR3 totals 14 residues. In germline, CDR1 is SGDLS, CDR2 YYNGEE. The CDR3 sequence is CASSEPRDTNEQFF. CDR3 DNA sequence: TGTGCCAGCAGCGAACCCCGGGACACCAATGAGCAGTTCTTC. The full variable domain, in which reference TRBV9 and TRBJ2-1 provide the parts outside the CDR3, is DSGVTQTPKHLITATGQRVTLRCSPRSGDLSVYWYQQSLDQGLQFLIQYYNGEERAKGNILERFSAQQFPDLHSELNLSSLELGDSALYFCASSEPRDTNEQFFGPGTRLTVL.

Note on this clone: Other DNA sequences in the sample encode the same CDR3. The V and J genes are TRBV6-5 and TRBJ2-7; possible D gene TRBD2, 7 bases. This CDR3 spans 13 amino acids. V was shortened by 5 bases and J by 1 base, with 9 bases between the two germline ends. Per germline, CDR1 MNHEY and CDR2 SVGAGI. The CDR3 loop reads CASSRGGSYEQYF. The DNA for the CDR3 is TGTGCCAGCAGTAGGGGGGGTTCCTACGAGCAGTACTTC.

This chain joins TRBV3-1 (or the pseudogene TRBV3-2) and TRBJ2-2; D is possibly TRBD2 (6 bases). V dropped 6 bases and J dropped 4 bases, with 15 bases sitting between them. The CDR3 loop spans 15 amino acids. Germline V lookup: CDR1 LGHDT, CDR2 YNNKEL (reference sequence). CDR3 sequence: CASSLAGFGTGELFF. The CDR3 DNA sequence: TGTGCCAGCAGTCTTGCGGGGTTCGGCACCGGGGAGCTGTTTTTT.

V usage is TRBV6-6 and J usage is TRBJ1-1; D unresolved. The CDR3 consists of 11 residues. Trimming took off 7 bases at V and 6 bases at J, with 9 bases between the two ends. Germline CDR1 and CDR2: MNHNY and SVGAGI (reference sequence). CDR3 nucleotides: TGTGCCAGCACCCGTCAGGCTGAAGCTTTCTTT. Its protein product is CASTRQAEAFF.

This clone was found once. The genes are TRBV2 and TRBJ2-1; 8 positions match TRBD2. CDR3 length: 15 residues. Germline CDR1 SNHLY, CDR2 FYNNEI. V shed 6 bases and J 4 bases; nucleotides not matched to a gene: 8. CDR3 sequence: CASRTTSGYYNEQFF. DNA for the CDR3: TGTGCCAGCAGGACTACTAGCGGATATTACAATGAGCAGTTCTTC.

The chain carries TRBV6-5 and TRBJ1-5; perhaps TRBD1 as D (6 bases). There are 14 residues in the CDR3. V was clipped by 9 bases and J by 2 bases, with 14 bases between them. Germline V gene sequence: CDR1 MNHEY, CDR2 SVGAGI. The CDR3 DNA sequence: TGTGCCAGTTTGGGGGCCTCCGGCAATCAGCCCCAGCATTTT. It translates to CASLGASGNQPQHF.

This clone was detected a few times. The chain has TRBV19 and TRBJ1-4; D unclear. Between the trimmed V and J ends, which lost 6 bases and 0 bases, there was a span of 17 bases. This CDR3 has 17 residues. In germline, CDR1 is LNHDA, CDR2 SQIVND (reference sequence). The CDR3 loop reads CASSNRGDGATNEKLFF. The CDR3 DNA reads as TGTGCCAGTAGCAATCGCGGGGATGGAGCAACTAATGAAAAACTGTTTTTT.